A selection of T cell receptor beta chains follows, all from one sample in a study of tumor-infiltrating lymphocytes in primary liver carcinoma. MiXCR was run by TCRdb on the multiplex PCR reads, yielding one entry per CDR3 protein. The sample lists 300,000 to 350,000 distinct CDR3 sequences, less than 75% seen once, with about 6.5% in the top ten. The sample taken for sequencing was peripheral blood. The receptors derive from a middle-aged man with primary liver carcinoma and hepatitis B virus infection. CDR3s include the opening cysteine and the closing phenylalanine or tryptophan. The order of the fields is V gene, clone size, D gene, J gene, CDR3 DNA, CDR3 protein. A D gene is named only where the DNA matches it firmly. The size of a clone is reported for some rows only, either as once, few or many, or as a class for expanded clones.

V gene: TRBV6-6
clone size: NA
D gene: NA
J gene: TRBJ2-7
CDR3 DNA: TGTACCAGCAGCTCAACGGCTGGGCGGGACTACGAGCAGTACTTC
CDR3 protein: CTSSSTAGRDYEQYF

V gene: TRBV11-2
clone size: once
D gene: NA
J gene: TRBJ2-7
CDR3 DNA: TGTGCCAGCAGCTTAGAAGCAGGACTTACCTGCGAGCACTACTTC
CDR3 protein: CASSLEAGLTCEHYF

V gene: TRBV5-4
clone size: few
D gene: NA
J gene: TRBJ2-7
CDR3 DNA: TGTGCCAGCAGCGCCGCCGGCGCCTACGAGCAGTACTTC
CDR3 protein: CASSAAGAYEQYF

V gene: TRBV29-1
clone size: many
D gene: TRBD1
J gene: TRBJ2-7
CDR3 DNA: TGCAGCGCTGATGCCGATCGGGACAGGGTCACCTACGAGCAGTACTTC
CDR3 protein: CSADADRDRVTYEQYF

V gene: TRBV6-5
clone size: many
D gene: NA
J gene: TRBJ1-1
CDR3 DNA: TGTGCCAGCAGTCCTCGGACGGGGTATAGTTTGGGAGCTTTCTTT
CDR3 protein: CASSPRTGYSLGAFF

V gene: TRBV12-3/TRBV12-4
clone size: NA
D gene: TRBD1
J gene: TRBJ1-5
CDR3 DNA: TGTGCCAGCAGTTTTGGACAGGGCGTCAATCAGCCCCAGCATTTT
CDR3 protein: CASSFGQGVNQPQHF

V gene: TRBV5-1
clone size: NA
D gene: NA
J gene: TRBJ1-4
CDR3 DNA: TGCGCCAGCAGCCTCCCGACCGGGACGGAAAATGAAAAACTGTTTTTT
CDR3 protein: CASSLPTGTENEKLFF

V gene: TRBV11-2
clone size: NA
D gene: NA
J gene: TRBJ2-7
CDR3 DNA: TGTGAGAGCAGCTTAGACATCGCAGGGGCAGGACACGAGCAGTACTTC
CDR3 protein: CESSLDIAGAGHEQYF

V gene: TRBV6-5
clone size: NA
D gene: NA
J gene: TRBJ2-1
CDR3 DNA: TGTGCCAGTAGTTACGATCTGGGGGTGCTTGAGCAGTTCTTC
CDR3 protein: CASSYDLGVLEQFF

V gene: TRBV28
clone size: few
D gene: NA
J gene: TRBJ2-1
CDR3 DNA: TGTGCCAGCAGCCCTGACCCCCGCTCCTACAATGAGCAGTTCTTC
CDR3 protein: CASSPDPRSYNEQFF

V gene: TRBV7-9
clone size: NA
D gene: NA
J gene: TRBJ2-1
CDR3 DNA: TGTGCCAGCAGCGAGGGGGAGGGGTACAATGAGCAGTTCTTC
CDR3 protein: CASSEGEGYNEQFF

V gene: TRBV11-2
clone size: NA
D gene: NA
J gene: TRBJ2-7
CDR3 DNA: TGTGCCAGCAGCTTAGGCACTCGACCCTACGAGCACTACTTC
CDR3 protein: CASSLGTRPYEHYF

V gene: TRBV5-1
clone size: NA
D gene: NA
J gene: TRBJ1-2
CDR3 DNA: TGCGCCAGCAGCTTGGGCCCAGACTATGGCTACACCTTC
CDR3 protein: CASSLGPDYGYTF

V gene: TRBV28
clone size: once
D gene: NA
J gene: TRBJ1-6
CDR3 DNA: TGTGCCAGCAGTTTTCCCCGGACATGGAGCTCCTATAATTCACCCCTCCACTTT
CDR3 protein: CASSFPRTWSSYNSPLHF

V gene: TRBV10-3
clone size: many
D gene: NA
J gene: TRBJ2-3
CDR3 DNA: TGTGCCATCAGTGAATGGGACTCTCACACAGATACGCAGTATTTT
CDR3 protein: CAISEWDSHTDTQYF

V gene: TRBV24-1
clone size: few
D gene: NA
J gene: TRBJ2-1
CDR3 DNA: TGTGCCACCAGTGATTGGGACTCCCAATATGACAATGAGCAGTTCTTC
CDR3 protein: CATSDWDSQYDNEQFF

V gene: TRBV7-8
clone size: NA
D gene: TRBD1
J gene: TRBJ2-3
CDR3 DNA: TGTGCCAGCAGCGACATCGGGAACAGGGGGACAGATGCGCAGTATTTT
CDR3 protein: CASSDIGNRGTDAQYF

V gene: TRBV11-2
clone size: NA
D gene: NA
J gene: TRBJ2-3
CDR3 DNA: TGTGCCAACAGCTCAAAAGGGAGAACAGATACGCAGTATTTT
CDR3 protein: CANSSKGRTDTQYF

V gene: TRBV28
clone size: NA
D gene: NA
J gene: TRBJ2-5
CDR3 DNA: TGTGCCAGCAGTCCCCCGGTTTGGGGGCAAGAGACCCAGTACTTC
CDR3 protein: CASSPPVWGQETQYF

V gene: TRBV4-2
clone size: many
D gene: TRBD2
J gene: TRBJ2-1
CDR3 DNA: TGTGCCAGCAGCCAAGATCTACGGCGACAGCGGGATGGGGCTTATAATGAGCAGTTCTTC
CDR3 protein: CASSQDLRRQRDGAYNEQFF

V gene: TRBV20-1
clone size: NA
D gene: NA
J gene: TRBJ2-1
CDR3 DNA: TGCAGTGCTAGAAAGACAGGTCTCTCGTACAATGAGCAGTTCTTC
CDR3 protein: CSARKTGLSYNEQFF

V gene: TRBV2
clone size: NA
D gene: NA
J gene: TRBJ1-5
CDR3 DNA: TGTGCCGGCACGTACGACAGTTATAGCAATCAGCCCCAGCATTTT
CDR3 protein: CAGTYDSYSNQPQHF

V gene: TRBV10-3
clone size: once
D gene: TRBD2
J gene: TRBJ2-5
CDR3 DNA: TGTGTCATCAGTGAGGGGAGGGGCTCTAGCGGCTCCTCCCAAGAGACCCAGTACTTC
CDR3 protein: CVISEGRGSSGSSQETQYF

V gene: TRBV4-2
clone size: many
D gene: TRBD2
J gene: TRBJ2-1
CDR3 DNA: TGTGCCAGCAGCCTCAGCTGGGGACTAGCGGGAGTCAGGAATGAGCAGTTCTTC
CDR3 protein: CASSLSWGLAGVRNEQFF

V gene: TRBV6-2/TRBV6-3
clone size: NA
D gene: NA
J gene: TRBJ2-7
CDR3 DNA: TGTGCCAGCAGTTACTCTCCACTAGATAGCGAGCAGTACTTC
CDR3 protein: CASSYSPLDSEQYF

V gene: TRBV12-5
clone size: many
D gene: NA
J gene: TRBJ2-3
CDR3 DNA: TGTGCTAGTGGTTTGGATGGGGCAGATACGCAGTATTTT
CDR3 protein: CASGLDGADTQYF

V gene: TRBV5-1
clone size: NA
D gene: TRBD2
J gene: TRBJ2-2
CDR3 DNA: TGCGCCAGCAGCCTTCGCCCCGGACTAGCAGAGACCGGGGAGCTGTTTTTT
CDR3 protein: CASSLRPGLAETGELFF

V gene: TRBV11-3
clone size: NA
D gene: NA
J gene: TRBJ2-2
CDR3 DNA: TGTGCCAGCAATATAGCACCCACCAGAGAGCTGTTTTTT
CDR3 protein: CASNIAPTRELFF

V gene: TRBV12-3/TRBV12-4
clone size: NA
D gene: NA
J gene: TRBJ2-6
CDR3 DNA: TGTGTCAGCAGTCCGACTAGGGGGGGGGACTCTGGGGCCAACGTCCTGACTTTC
CDR3 protein: CVSSPTRGGDSGANVLTF

V gene: TRBV4-1
clone size: NA
D gene: NA
J gene: TRBJ2-7
CDR3 DNA: TGCGCCAGCAGCCAAGGATACAAGGGGGGCGACGAGCAGTACTTC
CDR3 protein: CASSQGYKGGDEQYF

V gene: TRBV10-2
clone size: NA
D gene: NA
J gene: TRBJ2-6
CDR3 DNA: TGCGCCAGCACCGGTCAGGGGTCTGGGGCCAACGTCCTGACTTTC
CDR3 protein: CASTGQGSGANVLTF

V gene: TRBV18
clone size: NA
D gene: TRBD1
J gene: TRBJ2-1
CDR3 DNA: TGTGCCAGCTCACCAGGGGGACAGGTTCTCTACAATGAGCAGTTCTTC
CDR3 protein: CASSPGGQVLYNEQFF

V gene: TRBV28
clone size: NA
D gene: NA
J gene: TRBJ2-3
CDR3 DNA: TGTGCCAGCAAAACGGGATACACAGATACGCAGTATTTT
CDR3 protein: CASKTGYTDTQYF

V gene: TRBV11-2
clone size: NA
D gene: NA
J gene: TRBJ2-3
CDR3 DNA: NA
CDR3 protein: CASSFHEQFFGPGTGGYKDTQYF

V gene: TRBV6-1
clone size: many
D gene: TRBD2
J gene: TRBJ2-1
CDR3 DNA: TGTGCCAGCAGTCCCGGGACTAGCGGGTTAAACTCCTACAATGAGCAGTTCTTC
CDR3 protein: CASSPGTSGLNSYNEQFF

V gene: TRBV5-6
clone size: once
D gene: TRBD2
J gene: TRBJ2-7
CDR3 DNA: TGTGCCTGCAGCCGAGCCACTAGCGAGGCTTTTGACGAGCAGTACTTC
CDR3 protein: CACSRATSEAFDEQYF

V gene: TRBV6-2/TRBV6-3
clone size: NA
D gene: NA
J gene: TRBJ1-1
CDR3 DNA: TGTGTCAGCAGTAACCCAGAGCCGAACACTGAAGCTTTCTTT
CDR3 protein: CVSSNPEPNTEAFF

V gene: TRBV11-2
clone size: once
D gene: TRBD2
J gene: TRBJ2-7
CDR3 DNA: TGTGCCAGCGTCCCGTCGTCGTACACTAGCGAGGGCGACCAGTACTTC
CDR3 protein: CASVPSSYTSEGDQYF

V gene: TRBV6-5
clone size: many
D gene: NA
J gene: TRBJ2-7
CDR3 DNA: TGTGCCAGCAGTTACCAACGGCCTTCTAGCTACGAGCAGTACTTC
CDR3 protein: CASSYQRPSSYEQYF

V gene: TRBV10-3
clone size: many
D gene: TRBD1
J gene: TRBJ1-3
CDR3 DNA: TGTGCCATCAGTGGGGACAGACCAAGCTCTGGAAACACCATATATTTT
CDR3 protein: CAISGDRPSSGNTIYF

V gene: TRBV6-1
clone size: many
D gene: NA
J gene: TRBJ1-1
CDR3 DNA: TGTGCCGGCGGCACCGGGGGACAACCGAACACTGAAGCTTTCTTT
CDR3 protein: CAGGTGGQPNTEAFF

V gene: TRBV11-2
clone size: NA
D gene: NA
J gene: TRBJ2-2
CDR3 DNA: TGTGCCAGCTTACAGGGACCGAACACCGGGGAGCTGTTTTTT
CDR3 protein: CASLQGPNTGELFF